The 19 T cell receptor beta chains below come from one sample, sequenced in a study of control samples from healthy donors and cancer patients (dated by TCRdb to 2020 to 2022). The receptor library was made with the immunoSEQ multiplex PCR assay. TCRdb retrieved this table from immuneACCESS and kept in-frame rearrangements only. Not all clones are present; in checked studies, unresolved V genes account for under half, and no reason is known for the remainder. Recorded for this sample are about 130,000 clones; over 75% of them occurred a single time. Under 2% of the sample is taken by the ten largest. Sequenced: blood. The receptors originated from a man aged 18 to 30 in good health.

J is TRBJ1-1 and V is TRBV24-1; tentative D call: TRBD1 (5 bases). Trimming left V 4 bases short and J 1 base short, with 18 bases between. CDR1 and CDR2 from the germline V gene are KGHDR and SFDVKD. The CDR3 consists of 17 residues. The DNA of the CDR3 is TGTGCCACCAGTGAAGGCGCCCCCCGGGGGAGGAACACTGAAGCTTTCTTT. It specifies CATSEGAPRGRNTEAFF.

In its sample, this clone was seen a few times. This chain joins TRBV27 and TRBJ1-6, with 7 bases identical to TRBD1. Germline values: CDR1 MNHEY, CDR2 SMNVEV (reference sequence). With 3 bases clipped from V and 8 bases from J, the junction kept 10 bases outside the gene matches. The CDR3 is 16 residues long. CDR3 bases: TGTGCCAGCAGTTTGATCCCTCCCAGGGGGGATTCACCCCTCCACTTT. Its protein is CASSLIPPRGDSPLHF.

CDR3 loop: CASAGSSYNEQFF. The CDR3 DNA sequence: TGTGCCAGTGCAGGGAGCTCCTACAATGAGCAGTTCTTC. This sequence joins TRBV6-5 and TRBJ2-1; D tentatively reads TRBD1 or TRBD2 (5 bases each). The germline CDR1 and CDR2 sequences are MNHEY and SVGAGI. V gave up 9 bases and J gave up 0 bases, with 9 bases separating them. The CDR3 spans 13 residues.

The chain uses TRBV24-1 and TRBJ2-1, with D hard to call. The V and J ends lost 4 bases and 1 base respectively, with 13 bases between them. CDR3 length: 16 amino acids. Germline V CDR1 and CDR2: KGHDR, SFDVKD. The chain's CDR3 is CATSDADTRSYNEQFF. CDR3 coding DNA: TGTGCCACCAGTGACGCAGATACGCGGTCCTACAATGAGCAGTTCTTC.

CDR3 nucleotide sequence: TGTGCCTGGAAAGCAGACCCCTCTGGGGCCAACGTCCTGACTTTC. This sequence encodes CAWKADPSGANVLTF. The rearrangement uses TRBV30 and TRBJ2-6; D call uncertain. Trimming shortened V by 4 bases and J by 0 bases, and 10 bases separated the two germline ends. CDR3 size: 15 residues. The V gene's germline CDR1 is GTSNPN and CDR2 SVGIG (reference sequence).

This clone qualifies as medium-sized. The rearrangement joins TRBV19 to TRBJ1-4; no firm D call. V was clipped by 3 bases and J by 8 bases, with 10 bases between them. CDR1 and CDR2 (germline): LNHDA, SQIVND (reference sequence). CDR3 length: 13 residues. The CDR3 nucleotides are TGTGCCAGTAGTATCGGGCAGCCCGAAAAACTGTTTTTT. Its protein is CASSIGQPEKLFF.

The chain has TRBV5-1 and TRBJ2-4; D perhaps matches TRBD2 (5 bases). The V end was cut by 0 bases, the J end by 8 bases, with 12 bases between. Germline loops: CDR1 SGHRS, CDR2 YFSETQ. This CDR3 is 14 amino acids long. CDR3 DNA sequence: TGCGCCAGCAGCTTGGCCTCGGGGTGGGACATTCAGTACTTC. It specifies CASSLASGWDIQYF.

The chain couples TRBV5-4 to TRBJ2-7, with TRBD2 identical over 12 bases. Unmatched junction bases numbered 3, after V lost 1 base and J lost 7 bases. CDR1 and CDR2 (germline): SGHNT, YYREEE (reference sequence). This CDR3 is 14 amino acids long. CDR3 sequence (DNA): TGTGCCAGCAGCTTGAGACTAGCGGGAGAGGAGCAGTACTTC. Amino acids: CASSLRLAGEEQYF.

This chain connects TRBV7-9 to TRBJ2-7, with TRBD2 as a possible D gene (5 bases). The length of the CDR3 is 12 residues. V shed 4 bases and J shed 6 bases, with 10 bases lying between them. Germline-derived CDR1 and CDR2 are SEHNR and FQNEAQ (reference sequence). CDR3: CASSSDWSEQYF. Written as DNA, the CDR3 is TGTGCCAGCAGCTCGGACTGGTCCGAGCAGTACTTC.

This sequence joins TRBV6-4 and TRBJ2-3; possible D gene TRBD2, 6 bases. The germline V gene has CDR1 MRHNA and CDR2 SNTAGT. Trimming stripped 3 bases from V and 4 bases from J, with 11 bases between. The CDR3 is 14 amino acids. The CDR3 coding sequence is TGTGCCAGCAGTGATGGGACTGGGGCAGATACGCAGTATTTT. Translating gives CASSDGTGADTQYF.

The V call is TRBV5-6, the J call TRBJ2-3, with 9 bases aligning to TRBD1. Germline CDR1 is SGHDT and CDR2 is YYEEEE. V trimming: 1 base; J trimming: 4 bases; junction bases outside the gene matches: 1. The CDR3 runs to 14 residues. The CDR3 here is CASSLRDRADTQYF. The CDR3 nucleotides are TGTGCCAGCAGCTTGAGGGACAGGGCAGATACGCAGTATTTT.

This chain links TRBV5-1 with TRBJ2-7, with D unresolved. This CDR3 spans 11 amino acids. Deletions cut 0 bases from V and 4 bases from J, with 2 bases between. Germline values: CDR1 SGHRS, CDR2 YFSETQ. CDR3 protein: CASSLGYEQYF. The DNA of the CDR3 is TGCGCCAGCAGCTTGGGGTACGAGCAGTACTTC.

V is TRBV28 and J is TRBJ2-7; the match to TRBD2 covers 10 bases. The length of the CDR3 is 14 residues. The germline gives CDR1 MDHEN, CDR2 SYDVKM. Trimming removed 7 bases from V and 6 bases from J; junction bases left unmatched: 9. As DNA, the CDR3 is TGTGCCAGCATCCCGGCTAGCGGGAGCTCCGAGCAGTACTTC. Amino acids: CASIPASGSSEQYF.

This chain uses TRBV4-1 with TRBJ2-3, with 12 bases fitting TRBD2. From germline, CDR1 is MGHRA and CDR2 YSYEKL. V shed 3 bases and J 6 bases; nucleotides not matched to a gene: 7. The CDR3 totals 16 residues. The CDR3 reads CASSHLAGGFTDTQYF. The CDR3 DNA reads TGCGCCAGCAGCCACCTAGCGGGGGGGTTCACGGATACGCAGTATTTT.

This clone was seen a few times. CDR3 residues: CASNSFQTAGNTIYF. CDR3 DNA: TGTGCCAGCAACTCGTTTCAGACAGCTGGAAACACCATATATTTT. This chain joins TRBV9 and TRBJ1-3, with D maybe TRBD1 (5 bases). V dropped 6 bases and J dropped 2 bases, with 15 bases sitting between them. Germline V CDR1 and CDR2: SGDLS, YYNGEE. The CDR3 is 15 residues long.

CDR3 region: CATSRSDRVWGYTF. The CDR3 DNA reads TGTGCCACCAGCAGATCGGACAGGGTATGGGGCTACACCTTC. The chain links TRBV15 to TRBJ1-2, with 8 bases identical to TRBD1. Germline loops: CDR1 LNHNV, CDR2 YYDKDF (reference sequence). The V gene end was trimmed by 2 bases and the J gene end by 8 bases; junction bases not matched to a gene: 7. This CDR3 region has 14 residues.

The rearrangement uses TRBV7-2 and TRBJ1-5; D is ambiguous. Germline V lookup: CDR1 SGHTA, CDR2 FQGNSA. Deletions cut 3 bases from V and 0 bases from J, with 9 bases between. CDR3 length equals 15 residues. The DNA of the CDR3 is TGTGCCAGCAGCTTTGAGGGAAATAGCAATCAGCCCCAGCATTTT. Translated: CASSFEGNSNQPQHF.

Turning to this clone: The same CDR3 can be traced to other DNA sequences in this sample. The CDR3 sequence is CASSLGNTIYF. Written as DNA, the CDR3 is TGTGCCAGCAGTTTGGGAAACACCATATATTTT. The chain links TRBV12-3 or TRBV12-4 to TRBJ1-3; unclear D gene. V was cut by 3 bases and J by 4 bases, with 1 base left in between. The CDR3 sequence is 11 residues long.

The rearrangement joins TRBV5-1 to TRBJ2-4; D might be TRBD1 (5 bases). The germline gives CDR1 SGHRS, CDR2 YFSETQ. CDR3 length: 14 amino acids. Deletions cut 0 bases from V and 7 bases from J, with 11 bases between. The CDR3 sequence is CASSLVTGVNIQYF. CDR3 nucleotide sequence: TGCGCCAGCAGCTTGGTTACAGGTGTGAACATTCAGTACTTC.